The sequence of this TCR beta chain was determined in a study of blood T cell repertoires in COVID-19. Study-level background: Sample material is recorded as cDNA or gDNA derived from T cells, B-cell-depleted T cells, or PBMCs.

This clone appeared a few times. In the original workflow: Nucleated cell counts were estimated from reference gene primer amplification. Measured with immunoSEQ multiplex PCR; TCRdb has only the in-frame clones, and not every one. D and trimming come from the DNA, and the V and J calls and clone size come from that table. Of roughly 190,000 clones in the sample, around 85% were seen once. Germline V CDR1 and CDR2: MNHEY, SVGAGI. The CDR3 length is 15 residues. V lost 6 bases, J lost 2 bases, and 16 bases lay in between. The Seattle patients, enrolled during active infection, were followed longitudinally.

This sequence was found in a woman aged 60-75 years with COVID-19, enrolled during active disease. The rearrangement joins TRBV6-5 to TRBJ1-2; TRBD1 might be the D (5 bases). Sample: peripheral blood. CDR3 in DNA: TGTGCCAGCAGCCCCCAGGGCGGGGGGAACTATGGCTACACCTTC. This gives the protein CASSPQGGGNYGYTF.